This T cell receptor beta chain was profiled in a study of cytomegalovirus exposure and HLA in healthy donors. The study ran its PCR with 60 Vbeta and 13 Jbeta primers. The repertoire was sequenced with immunoSEQ multiplex PCR; TCRdb's copy has only in-frame clones and lacks some. Among 100,000 to 150,000 clones, around 67% were seen once, and the ten largest hold about 4.4%. V dropped 4 bases and J dropped 6; count of bases not matched to a gene: 8. Germline CDR1 is SGHRS and CDR2 is YFSETQ. The CDR3 is 17 residues long. The clonotype originates from a man aged 55 to 70 in good health and CMV-seropositive. The V gene is TRBV5-1, the J gene TRBJ2-3; 16 bases align to TRBD2. Material: PBMCs. The CDR3 here is CASSTGTSGGAVDTQYF. The CDR3 DNA sequence: TGCGCCAGCAGCACAGGGACTAGCGGGGGGGCCGTGGATACGCAGTATTTT.